The 10 T cell receptor beta chains reported below all come from one sample, sequenced in a study of T cell responses to AZD1222 COVID-19 vaccine. TCRdb's table, derived via immunoSEQ multiplex PCR, lists solely in-frame clones and lacks some. The sample lists approximately 110,000 clones, roughly 88% occurring once. Source: peripheral blood, taken 28 days after the second AZD1222 dose. The receptors here all came from an adult who received the AZD1222 COVID-19 vaccine.

The chain has TRBV11-2 and TRBJ1-2; D gene uncertain. Deletions cut 5 bases from V and 4 bases from J, with 11 bases between. The germline CDR1 and CDR2 sequences are SGHAT and FQNNGV. The CDR3 covers 13 residues. This CDR3 reads CASSPGVVYGYTF. CDR3 in DNA: TGTGCCAGCAGCCCCGGGGTAGTCTATGGCTACACCTTC.

The gene calls are TRBV18 and TRBJ1-2; a weak D match, TRBD1 (6 bases). CDR1 and CDR2 (germline): KGHSH, LQKENI. The V gene lost 5 bases and the J gene lost 3 bases, with 16 bases spanning the gap. This CDR3 spans 15 amino acids. The CDR3 coding sequence is TGTGCCAGCTCAAACTACAGGGTGGGTGACTATGGCTACACCTTC. It yields the protein CASSNYRVGDYGYTF.

The V call is TRBV3-1 (or the pseudogene TRBV3-2), the J call TRBJ1-5; 8 nucleotides agree with TRBD1. From germline, CDR1 is LGHDT and CDR2 YNNKEL (reference sequence). The V segment lost 1 base and the J segment 4 bases; nucleotides outside the gene matches: 9. This CDR3 is built from 17 residues. DNA for the CDR3: TGTGCCAGCAGCCAAGCGTCCAGGGGGCGTAGGAATCAGCCCCAGCATTTT. Amino acid sequence: CASSQASRGRRNQPQHF.

This rearrangement joins TRBV15 to TRBJ1-5, with unresolved D. Germline CDR1 is LNHNV and CDR2 is YYDKDF (reference sequence). There are 14 residues in the CDR3. Trimming removed 5 bases at V and 0 bases at J, with 8 bases between. The CDR3 sequence is CATSPHYSNQPQHF. The CDR3 DNA follows: TGTGCCACCAGCCCCCACTATAGCAATCAGCCCCAGCATTTT.

The chain uses TRBV5-5 and TRBJ1-1; D ambiguous. The CDR3 spans 15 residues. With 0 bases removed from V and 0 bases from J, the gap between germline ends came to 9 bases. CDR1 is SGHKS and CDR2 is YYEKEE in the germline V gene (reference sequence). The CDR3 protein is CASSLGSALNTEAFF. The CDR3 nucleotides are TGTGCCAGCAGCTTGGGATCAGCCTTGAACACTGAAGCTTTCTTT.

This chain uses TRBV11-2 with TRBJ2-3; no clear D gene. Germline CDR1 reads SGHAT; CDR2 reads FQNNGV. The CDR3 extends over 13 amino acids. V was clipped by 7 bases and J by 1 base, with 9 bases between them. This chain's CDR3 is CASTPFGTDTQYF. The CDR3 DNA reads as TGTGCCAGCACCCCCTTCGGCACAGATACGCAGTATTTT.

The chain couples TRBV3-1 (or the pseudogene TRBV3-2) to TRBJ2-7, with unresolved D. In germline, CDR1 is LGHDT, CDR2 YNNKEL (reference sequence). This CDR3 has 14 residues. V gave up 4 bases and J gave up 3 bases, with 13 bases separating them. The CDR3: CASSLDVGRYEQYF. DNA of the CDR3: TGTGCCAGCAGCCTAGACGTCGGGCGCTACGAGCAGTACTTC.

The chain combines TRBV5-5 with TRBJ1-6, with TRBD1 as a possible D gene (6 bases). V gave up 0 bases and J gave up 9 bases, with 19 bases separating them. This CDR3 is 17 amino acids long. Per the germline V gene, CDR1 is SGHKS and CDR2 is YYEKEE (reference sequence). The CDR3 loop reads CASSLEGVGAVASPLHF. CDR3 sequence (DNA): TGTGCCAGCAGCTTGGAGGGGGTAGGGGCCGTAGCTTCACCCCTCCACTTT.

The chain uses TRBV20-1 and TRBJ2-1; D call uncertain. Germline V CDR1 and CDR2: DFQATT, SNEGSKA (reference sequence). The length of the CDR3 is 12 residues. With 3 bases removed from V and 1 base from J, the gap between germline ends came to 4 bases. DNA of the CDR3: TGCAGTGCTAGTCGGTCCTACAATGAGCAGTTCTTC. Translating it yields CSASRSYNEQFF.

Remarks on this clone: Relative to the germline gene, one junction end is altered; a read error may explain this. V usage is TRBV6-2 or TRBV6-3 and J usage is TRBJ2-3, with D uncertain. The germline V gene encodes CDR1 MNHEY and CDR2 SVGEGT. The CDR3 is made up of 13 amino acids. The CDR3 region is CASNYSPGDTQYF. DNA of the CDR3: TGTGCCAGCAATTACTCTCCCGGAGATACGCAGTATTTT.